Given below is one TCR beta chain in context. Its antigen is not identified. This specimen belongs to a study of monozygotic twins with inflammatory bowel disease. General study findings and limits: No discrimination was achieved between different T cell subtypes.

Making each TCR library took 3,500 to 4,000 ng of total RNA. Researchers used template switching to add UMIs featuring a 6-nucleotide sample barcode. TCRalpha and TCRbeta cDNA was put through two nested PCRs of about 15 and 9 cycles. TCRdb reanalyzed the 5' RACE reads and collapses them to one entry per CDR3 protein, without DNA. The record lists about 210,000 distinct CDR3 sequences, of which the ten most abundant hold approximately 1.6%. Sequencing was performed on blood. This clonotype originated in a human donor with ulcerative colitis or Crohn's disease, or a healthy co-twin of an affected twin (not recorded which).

CDR3 residues: CATVPSGGPREQFF. V usage is TRBV24-1 and J usage is TRBJ2-1; TCRdb's D call, TRBD2, is unchecked because there is no DNA. Per the germline V gene, CDR1 is KGHDR and CDR2 is SFDVKD. The CDR3 contains 14 residues.